A few counts support the clone carrying this T cell receptor beta chain. The data originate from a study of cytomegalovirus exposure and HLA in healthy donors. Study information: Among the 400 or so donors who were genotyped, about 84% fell in the genetic ancestry cluster that is associated with self-reported Caucasian donors.

V lost 3 bases to trimming and J lost 3 bases; unmatched junction nucleotides: 5. CDR1 is SEHNR and CDR2 is FQNEAQ in the germline V gene (reference sequence). This CDR3 is 14 amino acids long. The primer mix had 60 Vbeta and 13 Jbeta primers. The protocol was immunoSEQ multiplex PCR, while the TCRdb copy is restricted to in-frame clones and leaves out a portion. There are fewer than 100,000 clones in the sample; approximately 7.1% occur only once, and 2.3% lies in the top ten. Sequenced sample: PBMCs. This rearrangement joins TRBV7-9 to TRBJ2-7; 7 nucleotides agree with TRBD1. The clonotype originates from a man in his fifties or sixties in good health and CMV-seronegative. This chain's CDR3 is CASSFLGTDYEQYF. In nucleotides, the CDR3 is TGTGCCAGCAGCTTCCTCGGGACAGACTACGAGCAGTACTTC.